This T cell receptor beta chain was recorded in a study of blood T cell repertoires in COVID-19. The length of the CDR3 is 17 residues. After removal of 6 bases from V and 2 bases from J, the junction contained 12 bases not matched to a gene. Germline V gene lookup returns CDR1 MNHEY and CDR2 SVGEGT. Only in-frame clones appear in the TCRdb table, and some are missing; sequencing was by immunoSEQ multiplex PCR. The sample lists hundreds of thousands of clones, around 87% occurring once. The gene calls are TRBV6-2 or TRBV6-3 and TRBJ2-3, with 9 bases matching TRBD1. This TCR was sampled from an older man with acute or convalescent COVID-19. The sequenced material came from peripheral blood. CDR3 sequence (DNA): TGTGCCAGCAGCTCACAGCCCGGGACAGGGTACACAGATACGCAGTATTTT. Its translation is CASSSQPGTGYTDTQYF.